This TCR beta chain came from a study of CD8+CD57+ T cells in acquired aplastic anemia. Study-level points and caveats: CD8+ Simpson's diversity in patients was not significantly different from that in controls. A set of approximately 30 CD8+ CDR3 sequences was shared between patients and controls, and these sequences appeared highly expressed in patients.

Details on this clonotype: The antigen remains unidentified.

Germline lookup yields CDR1 SEHNR and CDR2 FQNEAQ (reference sequence). V was cut by 4 bases and J by 10 bases, with 8 bases left in between. The CDR3 extends over 11 amino acids. TCR beta VDJ and CDR3 profiling used genomic DNA as template. One entry per CDR3 protein, called by TCRdb with MiXCR from the reads. The sample holds about 160,000 distinct CDR3 sequences, approximately 44% seen once. The sample taken for sequencing was sorted CD4+, CD8+, or CD8+CD57+ T cells (not recorded which) from PBMCs. The sequence was collected from a human donor in good health. The gene calls are TRBV7-9 and TRBJ2-1; D is uncertain. The CDR3 is CASSSMDEQFF. As DNA, the CDR3 is TGTGCCAGCAGCTCCATGGACGAGCAGTTCTTC.